Sequencing of this T cell receptor beta chain was carried out in a study of Ad26.COV2.S vaccination and SARS-CoV-2 variants. Study-level findings and limits: Analyses of TCR breadth and depth may have underestimated total T cell responses.

This table comes from immunoSEQ multiplex PCR, and its TCRdb copy is limited to in-frame clones, with some not included. The sample consists of a few hundred thousand clones, roughly 90% of them appearing once. For this clone: What it binds is not known.

Treatment in this sample: some 20 received Ad26.COV2.S at low or high dose, single or two shots; several received placebo; per-sample allocation not given. Vaccine and placebo recipients were sampled on day 63 after the first injection. The CDR3 is 15 amino acids. Germline loops: CDR1 SGDLS, CDR2 YYNGEE. V lost 3 bases, J lost 0 bases, and 12 bases lay in between. The chain links TRBV9 to TRBJ1-1, with TRBD1 as a possible D gene (6 bases). The origin of this receptor is a person aged 18 to 59 who received the Ad26.COV2.S COVID-19 vaccine or a placebo. The specimen comprised peripheral blood, sampled in a trial of Ad26.COV2.S vaccine versus placebo. CDR3 nucleotide sequence: TGTGCCAGCAGCGCGACAGGCGGCATGAACACTGAAGCTTTCTTT. This encodes CASSATGGMNTEAFF.